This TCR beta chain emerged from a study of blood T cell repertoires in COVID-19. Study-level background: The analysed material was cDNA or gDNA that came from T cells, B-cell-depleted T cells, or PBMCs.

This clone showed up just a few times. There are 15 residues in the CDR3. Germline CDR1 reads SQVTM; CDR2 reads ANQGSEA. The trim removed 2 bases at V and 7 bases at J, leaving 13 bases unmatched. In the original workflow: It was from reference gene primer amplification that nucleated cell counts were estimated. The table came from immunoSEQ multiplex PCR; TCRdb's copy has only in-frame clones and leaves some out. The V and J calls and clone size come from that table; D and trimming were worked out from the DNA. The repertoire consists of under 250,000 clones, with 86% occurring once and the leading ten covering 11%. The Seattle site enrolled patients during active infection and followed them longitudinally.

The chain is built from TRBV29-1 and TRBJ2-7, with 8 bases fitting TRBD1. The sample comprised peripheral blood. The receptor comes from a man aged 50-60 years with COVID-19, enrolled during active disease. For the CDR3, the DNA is TGCAGCGTTGAAAGGTCAGGGGGCCCAGCGAGAGAGCAGTACTTC. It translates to CSVERSGGPAREQYF.